The 25 T cell receptor beta chains in this list originate from one sample, sequenced in a study of blood T cell repertoires in COVID-19. Repertoires were generated with immunoSEQ multiplex PCR, while TCRdb's copy carries only in-frame clones and drops some. Of some 120,000 clones listed, around 87% are singletons. Sequencing was carried out using peripheral blood. Receptor source: an older woman with acute or convalescent COVID-19.

CDR3 nucleotides: TGTGCCAGCAGCTTGGACAGGGGAACCAATCAGCCCCAGCATTTT. This sequence encodes CASSLDRGTNQPQHF. This sequence joins TRBV5-4 and TRBJ1-5, with TRBD1 matching over 7 bases. The V gene's germline CDR1 is SGHNT and CDR2 YYREEE (reference sequence). The CDR3 has 15 residues. The V segment lost 0 bases and the J segment 3 bases; nucleotides outside the gene matches: 3.

This rearrangement joins TRBV9 to TRBJ1-1; D unclear. The germline gives CDR1 SGDLS, CDR2 YYNGEE. The CDR3 spans 12 residues. Deletions cut 0 bases from V and 7 bases from J, with 7 bases between. CDR3 in amino acids: CASSVGGDEAFF. The DNA for the CDR3 is TGTGCCAGCAGCGTAGGGGGAGATGAAGCTTTCTTT.

In this sample, this clone turned up once. The J gene is TRBJ1-6, the V gene TRBV3-1 (or the pseudogene TRBV3-2), with a tentative D call TRBD1 (5 bases). Germline V gene sequence: CDR1 LGHDT, CDR2 YNNKEL (reference sequence). The CDR3 has 16 residues. V was pared by 0 bases and J by 7 bases, with 13 bases between. The CDR3 is CASSQELTGGNSPLHF. For the CDR3, the DNA is TGTGCCAGCAGCCAAGAGCTTACCGGGGGAAATTCACCCCTCCACTTT.

This clone was counted between two and nine times. The V call is TRBV27, the J call TRBJ1-1; D gene uncertain. This CDR3 comprises 14 residues. V lost 5 bases and J 1 base, leaving 11 bases between the germline ends. Germline V gene sequence: CDR1 MNHEY, CDR2 SMNVEV (reference sequence). CDR3 coding DNA: TGTGCCAGCAGTCCCCTGGAGGGGAACACTGAAGCTTTCTTT. It translates to CASSPLEGNTEAFF.

With respect to this clone: The junction differs from germline at one of its ends, possibly a read error. The chain joins TRBV7-7 to TRBJ2-5; D perhaps matches TRBD2 (5 bases). The CDR3 length is 15 residues. Germline V gene data show CDR1 as SSHAT and CDR2 as FNYEAQ (reference sequence). DNA for the CDR3: TGTGCTAGCAGCTTAAGTTCTAGCCGGTGGGAGACCCAGTACTTC. It specifies CASSLSSSRWETQYF.

This clone was seen once. V is TRBV24-1 and J is TRBJ2-1; TRBD1 is a possible D gene (5 bases). This CDR3 comprises 15 residues. Per germline, CDR1 KGHDR and CDR2 SFDVKD. Between the trimmed V and J ends, which lost 0 bases and 5 bases, there was a span of 10 bases. The CDR3 sequence is CATSDLGKGNNEQFF. The DNA of the CDR3 is TGTGCCACCAGTGATTTGGGAAAGGGGAACAATGAGCAGTTCTTC.

The chain couples TRBV10-3 to TRBJ2-1; 13 positions agree with TRBD2. CDR3 length equals 15 residues. J was trimmed by 11 bases and V by 3 bases; bases with no gene match: 7. Per germline, CDR1 ENHRY and CDR2 SYGVKD. Written as DNA, the CDR3 is TGTGCCATCAGTGATAGGACTAGCGGGAGAGACCAGCAGTTCTTC. Protein product: CAISDRTSGRDQQFF.

This chain joins TRBV19 and TRBJ1-1; TRBD1 matches at 7 bases. V was clipped by 7 bases and J by 1 base; unmatched bases: 6. Looked up from germline, CDR1 is LNHDA and CDR2 is SQIVND (reference sequence). This CDR3 comprises 14 residues. CDR3 sequence (DNA): TGTGCCAGTATGAAGGGACAGACGAACACTGAAGCTTTCTTT. Protein product: CASMKGQTNTEAFF.

V gene TRBV2 combines with J gene TRBJ1-4, with D perhaps TRBD1 (5 bases). The germline V gene encodes CDR1 SNHLY and CDR2 FYNNEI. The CDR3 contains 14 residues. V dropped 4 bases and J dropped 5 bases, with 11 bases sitting between them. DNA for the CDR3: TGTGCCAGCAGTGGGGGGACTCCCAATGAAAAACTGTTTTTT. This sequence encodes CASSGGTPNEKLFF.

The chain joins TRBV25-1 to TRBJ1-1; D gene unclear. V dropped 3 bases and J dropped 7 bases, with 12 bases sitting between them. The V gene's germline CDR1 is MGHDK and CDR2 SYGVNS. This CDR3 is built from 13 residues. CDR3 sequence: CASSDHNQDEAFF. Written as DNA, the CDR3 is TGTGCCAGCAGTGATCACAACCAAGATGAAGCTTTCTTT.

This clone has a single count. Compared with germline, one end of the junction differs, possibly owing to a read error. The chain carries TRBV6-4 and TRBJ1-5; 9 bases agree with TRBD1. The CDR3 has 19 amino acids. CDR1 and CDR2 (germline): MRHNA, SNTAGT. The DNA for the CDR3 is TGTGCCAGCAGTCTAATCGCCGGGACAGGGATACCTAGCGATCAGCCCCAGCATTTT. Residues: CASSLIAGTGIPSDQPQHF.

The genes are TRBV7-3 and TRBJ2-3; D is perhaps TRBD2 (6 bases). Germline values: CDR1 SGHTA, CDR2 FQGTGA. This CDR3 comprises 15 residues. V was pared by 2 bases and J by 2 bases, with 11 bases between. As DNA, the CDR3 is TGTGCCAGCAGCTTATTAGGAGGGGACACAGATACGCAGTATTTT. The encoded protein is CASSLLGGDTDTQYF.

V usage is TRBV10-3 and J usage is TRBJ2-3; TRBD2 aligns across 9 bases. The CDR3 length is 15 residues. Looked up from germline, CDR1 is ENHRY and CDR2 is SYGVKD. V was clipped by 2 bases and J by 4 bases; unmatched bases: 4. CDR3: CAISEGTSWADTQYF. Here the CDR3 DNA reads TGTGCCATCAGTGAGGGGACTAGCTGGGCAGATACGCAGTATTTT.

The sample holds a few counts of this clone. The sample holds other DNA sequences that translate to the same CDR3. V and J are TRBV5-1 and TRBJ1-1; D might be TRBD1 (5 bases). With 0 bases removed from V and 5 bases from J, the gap between germline ends came to 11 bases. The CDR3 length is 14 residues. CDR1 SGHRS and CDR2 YFSETQ come from the germline V gene. The CDR3 nucleotides read TGCGCCAGCAGCTTGGCCGGGGGAGGGACTGAAGCTTTCTTT. Amino acids: CASSLAGGGTEAFF.

The chain recombines TRBV6-1 with TRBJ1-5, with D perhaps TRBD1 (6 bases). There are 15 residues in the CDR3. Trimming cost V 1 base and J 1 base, with 8 bases left between them. Germline V lookup: CDR1 MNHNS, CDR2 SASEGT. The CDR3 loop is CASSEEGGSNQPQHF. The CDR3 nucleotides read TGTGCCAGCAGTGAAGAAGGGGGAAGCAATCAGCCCCAGCATTTT.

The DNA of the CDR3 is TGTGCCAGCAGAGGGGGAGGGTACACTGAAGCTTTCTTT. The encoded protein is CASRGGGYTEAFF. The rearrangement links TRBV6-5 to TRBJ1-1; D is perhaps TRBD1 (6 bases). Germline CDR1 MNHEY, CDR2 SVGAGI. With 6 bases removed from V and 3 bases from J, the gap between germline ends came to 11 bases. There are 13 residues in the CDR3.

V is TRBV2 and J is TRBJ2-2; 11 bases align to TRBD1. Looked up from germline, CDR1 is SNHLY and CDR2 is FYNNEI. The CDR3 is 16 amino acids. V lost 8 bases, J lost 4 bases, and 9 bases stayed unmatched. Here the CDR3 reads CASGRDRGSRTGELFF. CDR3 coding DNA: TGTGCCAGCGGAAGGGACAGGGGGTCGCGCACCGGGGAGCTGTTTTTT. The variable domain in full, with the rest retrieved from reference TRBV2 and TRBJ2-2, is EPEVTQTPSHQVTQMGQEVILRCVPISNHLYFYWYRQILGQKVEFLVSFYNNEISEKSEIFDDQFSVERPDGSNFTLKIRSTKLEDSAMYFCASGRDRGSRTGELFFGEGSRLTVL.

The DNA for the CDR3 is TGTGCCAGCAGGGGGACAGGCGGGGGTGAGCCCCAGCATTTT. This codes for CASRGTGGGEPQHF. This chain joins TRBV28 and TRBJ1-5, with TRBD1 matching 8 bases. The germline CDR1 and CDR2 sequences are MDHEN and SYDVKM. The J segment lost 8 bases and the V segment lost 6 bases, leaving 9 bases of the junction unmatched. This CDR3 contains 14 residues.

This clone came up a few times. This chain joins TRBV3-1 (or the pseudogene TRBV3-2) and TRBJ1-1; 9 nucleotides line up with TRBD1. After removal of 5 bases from V and 4 bases from J, the junction contained 8 bases not matched to a gene. CDR3 length: 15 residues. Germline loops: CDR1 LGHDT, CDR2 YNNKEL (reference sequence). The DNA of the CDR3 is TGTGCCAGCAGCAGACAGGGGGATCGGTTCACTGAAGCTTTCTTT. This translates into CASSRQGDRFTEAFF.

The genes are TRBV7-2 and TRBJ1-1, with D perhaps matching TRBD1 (5 bases). The CDR3 covers 14 residues. V was shortened by 3 bases and J by 4 bases, with 12 bases between the two germline ends. The germline V gene has CDR1 SGHTA and CDR2 FQGNSA. In nucleotides, the CDR3 is TGTGCCAGCAGCTTCGGGACTGGAGCCACTGAAGCTTTCTTT. It encodes CASSFGTGATEAFF.

V and J are TRBV7-9 and TRBJ1-1; 7 nucleotides align to TRBD1. The V and J ends lost 8 bases and 5 bases, in that order; junction bases with no gene match: 11. The CDR3 sequence is 14 residues long. Germline assignment: CDR1 SEHNR and CDR2 FQNEAQ (reference sequence). The CDR3 reads CASELTGMFTEAFF. In DNA, the CDR3 is TGTGCCAGCGAATTGACAGGGATGTTTACTGAAGCTTTCTTT.

This clone has at least ten counts. The rearrangement links TRBV27 to TRBJ1-6; TRBD1 aligns across 8 bases. V dropped 1 base and J dropped 6; count of bases not matched to a gene: 5. Germline V gene data show CDR1 as MNHEY and CDR2 as SMNVEV (reference sequence). CDR3 length: 16 amino acids. CDR3 nucleotide sequence: TGTGCCAGCAGTTTATGGCAGGGGGCGACTAATTCACCCCTCCACTTT. It specifies CASSLWQGATNSPLHF.

The sample holds one count of this clone. This sequence joins TRBV5-4 and TRBJ2-1; D gene uncertain. Germline CDR1 is SGHNT and CDR2 is YYREEE (reference sequence). The CDR3 is 14 residues long. Trimming shortened V by 2 bases and J by 1 base, and 7 bases separated the two germline ends. The CDR3 nucleotides read TGTGCCAGCAGCTTTGGGCGATCCTACAATGAGCAGTTCTTC. Protein: CASSFGRSYNEQFF.

The rearrangement links TRBV5-1 to TRBJ2-2; D not resolved. CDR3 length equals 13 residues. CDR1 and CDR2 (germline): SGHRS, YFSETQ. Trimming cost V 2 bases and J 6 bases, with 8 bases left between them. The CDR3 sequence: CASSLQRAGELFF. CDR3 in DNA: TGCGCCAGCAGCTTACAGAGAGCCGGGGAGCTGTTTTTT.

The chain carries TRBV6-2 or TRBV6-3 and TRBJ1-5; TRBD1 aligns across 7 bases. Germline V gives CDR1 MNHEY, CDR2 SVGEGT. With 3 bases clipped from V and 6 bases from J, the junction kept 5 bases outside the gene matches. The CDR3 has 14 residues. CDR3 residues: CASSYRGLAQPQHF. DNA for the CDR3: TGTGCCAGCAGTTATAGGGGGCTGGCTCAGCCCCAGCATTTT.